This T cell receptor beta chain comes out of a study of T-cell memory formation after mild COVID-19. Study-wide background: Among the donors, TCR clusters were largely specific to each donor.

The authors produced TCR alpha and TCR beta cDNA libraries with sample barcodes and UMIs by 5'RACE using constant-segment primers. Each CDR3 protein is one row after TCRdb ran MiXCR on the 5' RACE reads. The table lists hundreds of thousands of distinct CDR3 sequences, 15% to 17% of them singletons, with 2.1% in the top ten. The CDR3 loop spans 13 amino acids. Germline V gene lookup returns CDR1 SGHTA and CDR2 FQGNSA. V was cut by 4 bases and J by 12 bases, with 13 bases left in between. What was sequenced was PBMCs or a T cell subset sorted from them (not recorded which). The V and J genes are TRBV7-2 and TRBJ1-6, with a weak D call TRBD1 (5 bases). This receptor was obtained from an adult woman who had mild COVID-19 (a few samples of this study predate the infection). Cell type and time point are not known. CDR3 protein: CASSSFLGGPLHF. The CDR3 DNA follows: TGTGCCAGCAGCTCGTTCCTGGGGGGACCCCTCCACTTT. Complete variable domain (other parts from reference TRBV7-2 and TRBJ1-6): GAGVSQSPSNKVTEKGKDVELRCDPISGHTALYWYRQSLGQGLEFLIYFQGNSAPDKSGLPSDRFSAERTGGSVSTLTIQRTQQEDSAVYLCASSSFLGGPLHFGNGTRLTVT.